A selection of T cell receptor beta chains follows, all from one sample in a study of memory CD4+ T cells and cytomegalovirus serostatus. Some clones are missing from TCRdb's copy, which holds only in-frame ones; the method was immunoSEQ multiplex PCR. The sample contains 35,000 to 55,000 clones, around four fifths of which appear only once. The material sequenced was memory CD4+ T cells from blood. All receptors derive from an adult in good health and CMV-seronegative. Both conserved end residues are part of each CDR3. D genes are given only for firm matches. Clone size, where shown, is once, few, many, or a class for clones that have expanded.

v_gene	abundance	d_gene	j_gene	CDR3aa	CDR3nt
TRBV19	NA	NA	TRBJ2-5	CASSEIPQETQYF	TGTGCCAGTAGTGAGATCCCCCAAGAGACCCAGTACTTC
TRBV18	NA	TRBD1	TRBJ1-1	CASSPDRANTEAFF	TGTGCCAGCTCACCTGACAGGGCTAACACTGAAGCTTTCTTT
TRBV7-2	NA	TRBD1	TRBJ2-3	CASSRPGQVGQYF	TGTGCCAGCAGCAGGCCCGGACAGGTAGGGCAGTATTTT
TRBV30	few	TRBD1	TRBJ1-1	CAWRDGTGLTFF	TGTGCCTGGAGGGATGGGACAGGGTTGACTTTCTTT
TRBV6-6	NA	NA	TRBJ1-5	CASSYGQYGQPQHF	TGTGCCAGCAGTTACGGCCAGTACGGACAGCCCCAGCATTTT
TRBV4-3	NA	TRBD2	TRBJ2-3	CASSHRTSGGPGTQYF	TGCGCCAGCAGCCACCGAACTAGCGGGGGGCCGGGTACGCAGTATTTT
TRBV4-3	few	NA	TRBJ2-7	CASSQEIVSYEQYF	TGCGCCAGCAGCCAAGAGATAGTATCCTACGAGCAGTACTTC
TRBV4-3	NA	NA	TRBJ2-6	CASSQEPPGPGGANVLTF	TGCGCCAGCAGCCAAGAACCCCCAGGGCCTGGTGGGGCCAACGTCCTGACTTTC
TRBV4-3	NA	NA	TRBJ1-1	CASSQDVPGTAFFQAFF	TGCGCCAGCAGCCAAGATGTACCCGGGACGGCATTCTTTCAAGCTTTCTTT
TRBV7-2	once	NA	TRBJ2-5	CASSSWDGQETQYF	TGTGCCAGCAGCTCTTGGGACGGCCAAGAGACCCAGTACTTC
TRBV18	NA	NA	TRBJ2-1	CASLRERSYNEQFF	TGTGCCAGCCTTCGGGAGAGATCCTACAATGAGCAGTTCTTC
TRBV11-2	NA	NA	TRBJ1-5	CASSLGTGNQPQHF	TGTGCCAGCAGCTTAGGGACGGGCAATCAGCCCCAGCATTTT
TRBV6-5	NA	NA	TRBJ1-5	CASSYSTVSAQHF	TGTGCCAGCAGTTACTCGACGGTCTCGGCCCAGCATTTT
TRBV5-5	NA	NA	TRBJ2-1	CASILTGFYNEQFF	TGTGCCAGCATCCTCACAGGGTTCTACAATGAGCAGTTCTTC
TRBV2	NA	NA	TRBJ2-4	CASSLDPGRIQYF	TGTGCCAGCAGCCTAGACCCGGGACGCATTCAGTACTTC
TRBV18	few	NA	TRBJ1-6	CASSPGVDSPLHF	TGTGCCAGCTCACCAGGGGTCGACTCACCCCTCCACTTT
TRBV6-6	NA	TRBD1	TRBJ1-3	CASLGGYTIYF	TGTGCCAGCCTAGGGGGCTACACCATATATTTT
TRBV6-5	once	NA	TRBJ2-6	CASRNAHSGANVLTF	TGTGCCAGCAGGAACGCCCACTCTGGGGCCAACGTCCTGACTTTC
TRBV28	few	NA	TRBJ1-5	CASSSPDQGQPQHF	TGTGCCAGCAGTTCTCCCGATCAGGGCCAGCCCCAGCATTTT
TRBV30	NA	TRBD1	TRBJ2-7	CAWSRQGLGQYF	TGTGCCTGGAGTCGACAGGGGCTGGGGCAGTACTTC
TRBV2	NA	NA	TRBJ2-3	CASSDPSTGTDTQYF	TGTGCCAGCAGCGACCCTTCCACTGGCACAGATACGCAGTATTTT
TRBV19	NA	TRBD1	TRBJ1-1	CASSDILRDRSTEAFF	TGTGCCAGTAGTGACATCCTTCGGGACAGATCCACTGAAGCTTTCTTT
TRBV5-1	few	NA	TRBJ1-4	CASSAATNEKLFF	TGCGCCAGCAGCGCTGCAACTAATGAAAAACTGTTTTTT
TRBV19	NA	NA	TRBJ1-5	CASSYGGVGQPQHF	TGTGCCAGTAGTTACGGGGGGGTCGGTCAGCCCCAGCATTTT
TRBV15	NA	NA	TRBJ2-2	CATSRVTGELFF	TGTGCCACCAGCAGAGTAACCGGGGAGCTGTTTTTT
TRBV7-2	NA	NA	TRBJ2-7	CASSRPGVPGEYF	TGTGCCAGCAGCCGTCCGGGGGTCCCCGGTGAGTACTTC
TRBV6-5	NA	NA	TRBJ1-5	CASSPRGKGNQPQHF	TGTGCCAGCTCCCCGCGGGGGAAGGGGAATCAGCCCCAGCATTTT
TRBV19	NA	NA	TRBJ1-4	CASSIAGPLATNEKLFF	TGTGCCAGTAGTATAGCAGGGCCTCTCGCAACTAATGAAAAACTGTTTTTT
TRBV6-1	NA	NA	TRBJ2-3	CASSEAAASTDTQYF	TGTGCCAGCAGTGAAGCGGCAGCTAGCACAGATACGCAGTATTTT
TRBV28	NA	NA	TRBJ1-1	CASIPSWDTEAFF	TGTGCCAGCATTCCGTCCTGGGACACTGAAGCTTTCTTT